This record covers a single T cell receptor (beta chain). Per germline, CDR1 SEHNR and CDR2 FQNEAQ (reference sequence). This CDR3 comprises 14 residues. Germline trimming cut 5 bases from V and 4 bases from J; bases unmatched to any gene: 7. This record belongs to a study of T-cell reconstitution after alpha-beta-depleted transplantation in children. The authors prepared the TCRbeta library with unique molecular identifiers. MiXCR was run by TCRdb on the PCR reads, yielding one entry per CDR3 protein. The sample yields about 72,000 distinct CDR3 sequences, about 7.3% seen once. The sample was PBMCs from the stem cell graft donor, taken from the stem cell graft. The sequence was obtained from a human donor who donated a stem cell graft to a child with acute lymphoblastic leukemia. The rearrangement links TRBV7-9 to TRBJ1-2, with TRBD1 identical over 7 bases. CDR3 in amino acids: CASSPPGQPYGYTF. The CDR3 bases are TGTGCCAGCAGCCCACCGGGACAGCCCTATGGCTACACCTTC.